This T cell receptor (beta chain) appears in the sequencing data of a study of blood T cell repertoires in COVID-19. Study-level background: Nucleic acid was either cDNA or gDNA, and it came from T cells, B-cell-depleted T cells, or PBMCs.

The CDR3 runs to 15 residues. The ends were cut back, 3 bases at V and 0 bases at J, with 9 bases in the middle. The germline CDR1 and CDR2 sequences are SNHLY and FYNNEI. Per the original data handling: Quantification of nucleated cells was approximated via reference gene primer amplification. Profiling relied on immunoSEQ multiplex PCR, and the TCRdb table lists in-frame clones only, not all of them. The DNA was the basis for D and trimming; V, J and clone size are from that table. The sample includes approximately 47,000 clones, just over 85% of them seen just once. This chain uses TRBV2 with TRBJ2-1, with unresolved D. This receptor was obtained from an elderly woman with COVID-19, enrolled during active disease. Sample: peripheral blood. The DNA for the CDR3 is TGTGCCAGCAGTGATGGGCCGAGCTCCTACAATGAGCAGTTCTTC. Protein: CASSDGPSSYNEQFF. The full variable domain, completed using reference TRBV2 and TRBJ2-1, is EPEVTQTPSHQVTQMGQEVILRCVPISNHLYFYWYRQILGQKVEFLVSFYNNEISEKSEIFDDQFSVERPDGSNFTLKIRSTKLEDSAMYFCASSDGPSSYNEQFFGPGTRLTVL.